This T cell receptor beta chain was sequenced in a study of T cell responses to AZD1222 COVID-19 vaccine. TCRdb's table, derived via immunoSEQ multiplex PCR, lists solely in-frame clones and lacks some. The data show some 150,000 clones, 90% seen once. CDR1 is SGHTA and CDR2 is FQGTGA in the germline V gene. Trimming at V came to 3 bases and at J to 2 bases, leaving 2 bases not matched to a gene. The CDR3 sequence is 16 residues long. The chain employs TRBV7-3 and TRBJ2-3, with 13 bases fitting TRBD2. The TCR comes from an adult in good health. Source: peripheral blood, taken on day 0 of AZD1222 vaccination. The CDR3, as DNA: TGTGCCAGCAGCTTGGGACTAGCGGGGCTCACAGATACGCAGTATTTT. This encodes CASSLGLAGLTDTQYF. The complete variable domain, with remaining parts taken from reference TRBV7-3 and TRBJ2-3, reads GAGVSQTPSNKVTEKGKYVELRCDPISGHTALYWYRQSLGQGPEFLIYFQGTGAADDSGLPNDRFFAVRPEGSVSTLKIQRTERGDSAVYLCASSLGLAGLTDTQYFGPGTRLTVL.